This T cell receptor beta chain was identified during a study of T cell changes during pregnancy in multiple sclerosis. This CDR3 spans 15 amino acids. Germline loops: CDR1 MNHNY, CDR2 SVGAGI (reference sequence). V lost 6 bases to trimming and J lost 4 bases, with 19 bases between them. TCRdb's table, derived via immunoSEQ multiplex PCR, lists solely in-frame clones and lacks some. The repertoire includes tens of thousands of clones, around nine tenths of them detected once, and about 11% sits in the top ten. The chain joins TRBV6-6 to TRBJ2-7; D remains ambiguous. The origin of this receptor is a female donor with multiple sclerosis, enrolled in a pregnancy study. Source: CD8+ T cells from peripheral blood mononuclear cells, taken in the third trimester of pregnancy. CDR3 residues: CASSPPILPWYEQYF. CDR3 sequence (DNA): TGTGCCAGCAGCCCTCCGATCCTACCCTGGTACGAGCAGTACTTC.